This is a list of T cell receptor beta chains from one sample in a study of blood T cell repertoires in COVID-19. Clones were read by immunoSEQ multiplex PCR, and TCRdb kept only the in-frame ones, dropping some. The repertoire consists of 500,000 or so clones, with about 90% occurring once and the leading ten covering approximately 0.7%. Sequencing was carried out using PBMCs or T cells enriched from blood (not recorded which). These receptor sequences come from a woman in her late teens or twenties who had recovered from COVID-19. The CDR3 runs from the conserved cysteine through the conserved F or W. D genes are given only for firm matches. Part of the rows lack a size; the others show once, few, many or a class for expanded clones.

J gene: TRBJ1-1
D gene: .
V gene: TRBV30
clone size: .
CDR3 protein: CALGRNTEAFF
CDR3 DNA: TGTGCCTTGGGCAGGAACACTGAAGCTTTCTTT

J gene: TRBJ2-5
D gene: TRBD2
V gene: TRBV5-1
clone size: .
CDR3 protein: CASSLDGGVGTQYF
CDR3 DNA: TGCGCCAGCAGCTTGGATGGGGGGGTAGGGACCCAGTACTTC

J gene: TRBJ2-2
D gene: TRBD2
V gene: TRBV5-4
clone size: once
CDR3 protein: CASSPGLASTGELFF
CDR3 DNA: TGTGCCAGCAGCCCGGGACTAGCCAGCACCGGGGAGCTGTTTTTT

J gene: TRBJ2-2
D gene: .
V gene: TRBV21-1
clone size: .
CDR3 protein: CASSKGLAGALGTGELFF
CDR3 DNA: TGTGCCAGCAGCAAAGGACTAGCGGGGGCGCTGGGCACCGGGGAGCTGTTTTTT

J gene: TRBJ2-3
D gene: .
V gene: TRBV5-4
clone size: .
CDR3 protein: CASSLDSYTDTQYF
CDR3 DNA: TGTGCCAGCAGCTTAGACTCATACACAGATACGCAGTATTTT

J gene: TRBJ1-5
D gene: TRBD1
V gene: TRBV5-6
clone size: .
CDR3 protein: CASSVTGIPNQPQHF
CDR3 DNA: TGTGCCAGCAGCGTGACAGGGATCCCCAATCAGCCCCAGCATTTT

J gene: TRBJ2-6
D gene: .
V gene: TRBV18
clone size: .
CDR3 protein: CASSYSRSGANVLTF
CDR3 DNA: TGTGCCAGCTCCTACAGCCGCTCTGGGGCCAACGTCCTGACTTTC

J gene: TRBJ1-2
D gene: .
V gene: TRBV4-2
clone size: .
CDR3 protein: CASSPRVANYGYTF
CDR3 DNA: TGTGCCAGCAGCCCCAGGGTAGCTAACTATGGCTACACCTTC

J gene: TRBJ2-5
D gene: .
V gene: TRBV20-1
clone size: .
CDR3 protein: CSANVQETQYF
CDR3 DNA: TGCAGTGCTAATGTACAAGAGACCCAGTACTTC

J gene: TRBJ1-4
D gene: .
V gene: TRBV6-5
clone size: .
CDR3 protein: CASIEPGVGEKLFF
CDR3 DNA: TGTGCCAGCATAGAACCAGGGGTGGGTGAAAAACTGTTTTTT

J gene: TRBJ1-1
D gene: TRBD1
V gene: TRBV7-2
clone size: few
CDR3 protein: CASSLLFTGTGAFF
CDR3 DNA: TGTGCCAGCAGCTTATTATTTACCGGGACAGGGGCTTTCTTT

J gene: TRBJ2-7
D gene: TRBD2
V gene: TRBV11-1
clone size: .
CDR3 protein: CASSLLAGGYYEQYF
CDR3 DNA: TGTGCCAGCAGCCTTCTAGCGGGGGGCTACTACGAGCAGTACTTC

J gene: TRBJ1-1
D gene: TRBD1
V gene: TRBV2
clone size: once
CDR3 protein: CASSYDRGTEAFF
CDR3 DNA: TGTGCCAGCAGTTACGACAGGGGGACTGAAGCTTTCTTT

J gene: TRBJ1-1
D gene: TRBD1
V gene: TRBV10-3
clone size: .
CDR3 protein: CAIRPPGQGFNTEAFF
CDR3 DNA: TGTGCCATCAGACCACCGGGACAGGGGTTTAACACTGAAGCTTTCTTT

J gene: TRBJ2-3
D gene: .
V gene: TRBV7-2
clone size: once
CDR3 protein: CASSLGGSVADTQYF
CDR3 DNA: TGTGCCAGCAGCTTAGGTGGCAGCGTGGCAGATACGCAGTATTTT

J gene: TRBJ1-1
D gene: .
V gene: TRBV30
clone size: .
CDR3 protein: CAWSTGTNTEAFF
CDR3 DNA: TGTGCCTGGAGTACGGGAACGAACACTGAAGCTTTCTTT

J gene: TRBJ1-3
D gene: .
V gene: TRBV11-2
clone size: .
CDR3 protein: CASSLGTAGNTIYF
CDR3 DNA: TGTGCCAGCAGCTTAGGGACAGCTGGAAACACCATATATTTT

J gene: TRBJ1-6
D gene: TRBD1
V gene: TRBV28
clone size: .
CDR3 protein: CASSFPDRGLSNSPLHF
CDR3 DNA: TGTGCCAGCAGTTTTCCGGACAGGGGGCTTTCTAATTCACCCCTCCACTTT

J gene: TRBJ1-1
D gene: TRBD1
V gene: TRBV7-2
clone size: .
CDR3 protein: CASSLEDLRGRTEAFF
CDR3 DNA: TGTGCCAGCAGCTTAGAGGACCTCAGGGGGCGTACTGAAGCTTTCTTT

J gene: TRBJ2-2
D gene: TRBD2
V gene: TRBV7-2
clone size: .
CDR3 protein: CASSPAHLAGSGELFF
CDR3 DNA: TGTGCCAGCAGCCCAGCCCACCTAGCGGGCTCCGGGGAGCTGTTTTTT

J gene: TRBJ1-2
D gene: .
V gene: TRBV4-2
clone size: .
CDR3 protein: CASSQDTDRPYGYTF
CDR3 DNA: TGTGCCAGCAGCCAAGATACCGACAGGCCCTATGGCTACACCTTC

J gene: TRBJ1-2
D gene: TRBD1
V gene: TRBV7-3
clone size: .
CDR3 protein: CASSAGTEGYTF
CDR3 DNA: TGTGCCAGCAGCGCCGGGACAGAGGGCTACACCTTC

J gene: TRBJ2-3
D gene: .
V gene: TRBV16
clone size: once
CDR3 protein: CASSQFVADTQYF
CDR3 DNA: TGTGCCAGCAGCCAATTTGTCGCAGATACGCAGTATTTT

J gene: TRBJ2-1
D gene: .
V gene: TRBV3-1/TRBV3-2
clone size: .
CDR3 protein: CASSQEFLQFF
CDR3 DNA: TGTGCCAGCAGCCAAGAATTTCTGCAGTTCTTC

J gene: TRBJ2-3
D gene: TRBD1
V gene: TRBV12-5
clone size: few
CDR3 protein: CASAQDGRGRTGTGADTQYF
CDR3 DNA: TGTGCTAGTGCCCAGGACGGAAGGGGACGAACCGGGACAGGAGCAGATACGCAGTATTTT

J gene: TRBJ2-3
D gene: TRBD2
V gene: TRBV5-6
clone size: few
CDR3 protein: CASSDRHLGGADTQYF
CDR3 DNA: TGTGCCAGCAGCGATAGACACCTGGGAGGGGCAGATACGCAGTATTTT

J gene: TRBJ2-1
D gene: TRBD2
V gene: TRBV30
clone size: .
CDR3 protein: CAWRAGGRDEQFF
CDR3 DNA: TGTGCCTGGAGAGCGGGGGGGCGAGATGAGCAGTTCTTC

J gene: TRBJ1-5
D gene: .
V gene: TRBV19
clone size: .
CDR3 protein: CASTPTGDGQPQHF
CDR3 DNA: TGTGCCAGTACCCCGACGGGGGACGGGCAGCCCCAGCATTTT

J gene: TRBJ1-5
D gene: TRBD1
V gene: TRBV12-5
clone size: .
CDR3 protein: CASGLERQGGGQPQHF
CDR3 DNA: TGTGCTAGTGGTTTGGAGAGACAGGGAGGAGGGCAGCCCCAGCATTTT

J gene: TRBJ2-2
D gene: .
V gene: TRBV21-1
clone size: .
CDR3 protein: CASSPPGQGDTGELFF
CDR3 DNA: TGTGCCAGCAGCCCCCCGGGACAGGGGGACACCGGGGAGCTGTTTTTT

J gene: TRBJ1-2
D gene: .
V gene: TRBV3-1/TRBV3-2
clone size: .
CDR3 protein: CASSPREPLYGYTF
CDR3 DNA: TGTGCCAGCAGCCCACGGGAGCCCCTCTATGGCTACACCTTC

J gene: TRBJ2-1
D gene: .
V gene: TRBV30
clone size: .
CDR3 protein: CAWSVRGGKQFF
CDR3 DNA: TGTGCCTGGAGTGTACGAGGAGGGAAGCAGTTCTTC

J gene: TRBJ2-5
D gene: .
V gene: TRBV6-1
clone size: .
CDR3 protein: CASSEPGPWETQYF
CDR3 DNA: TGTGCCAGCAGTGAACCAGGGCCTTGGGAGACCCAGTACTTC

J gene: TRBJ2-7
D gene: TRBD2
V gene: TRBV7-9
clone size: once
CDR3 protein: CASSFRAGESYEQYF
CDR3 DNA: TGTGCCAGCAGCTTTAGAGCGGGGGAGTCCTACGAGCAGTACTTC

J gene: TRBJ2-1
D gene: .
V gene: TRBV6-5
clone size: .
CDR3 protein: CASSYSQGPNEQFF
CDR3 DNA: TGTGCCAGCAGTTACAGCCAGGGTCCAAATGAGCAGTTCTTC

J gene: TRBJ1-5
D gene: .
V gene: TRBV3-1/TRBV3-2
clone size: .
CDR3 protein: CASSHGTFNQPQHF
CDR3 DNA: TGTGCCAGCAGCCACGGGACATTCAATCAGCCCCAGCATTTT

J gene: TRBJ2-2
D gene: .
V gene: TRBV12-3/TRBV12-4
clone size: .
CDR3 protein: CASSFTNTGELFF
CDR3 DNA: TGTGCCAGCAGTTTTACGAACACCGGGGAGCTGTTTTTT

J gene: TRBJ1-5
D gene: .
V gene: TRBV18
clone size: .
CDR3 protein: CASSPQAGFSNQPQHF
CDR3 DNA: TGTGCCAGCTCACCACAGGCAGGGTTTAGCAATCAGCCCCAGCATTTT

J gene: TRBJ1-2
D gene: TRBD1
V gene: TRBV11-2
clone size: .
CDR3 protein: CASSLVGTGTGYTF
CDR3 DNA: TGTGCCAGCAGCTTAGTAGGGACAGGGACCGGCTACACCTTC

J gene: TRBJ2-7
D gene: TRBD2
V gene: TRBV19
clone size: .
CDR3 protein: CASSIGTSGGENYEQYF
CDR3 DNA: TGTGCCAGTAGCATCGGGACTAGCGGGGGGGAGAACTACGAGCAGTACTTC

J gene: TRBJ2-7
D gene: .
V gene: TRBV7-9
clone size: .
CDR3 protein: CASSLGDIYEQYF
CDR3 DNA: TGTGCCAGCAGCTTGGGGGACATCTACGAGCAGTACTTC

J gene: TRBJ2-3
D gene: TRBD2
V gene: TRBV3-1/TRBV3-2
clone size: .
CDR3 protein: CASSQDMVAGDTQYF
CDR3 DNA: TGTGCCAGCAGCCAAGATATGGTAGCGGGGGATACGCAGTATTTT

J gene: TRBJ2-1
D gene: .
V gene: TRBV9
clone size: .
CDR3 protein: CASSVGGYSYNEQFF
CDR3 DNA: TGTGCCAGCAGCGTTGGCGGTTACTCCTACAATGAGCAGTTCTTC

J gene: TRBJ2-3
D gene: TRBD2
V gene: TRBV7-2
clone size: .
CDR3 protein: CASSLGLAGGIGADTQYF
CDR3 DNA: TGTGCCAGCAGCTTAGGACTAGCGGGGGGGATCGGTGCAGATACGCAGTATTTT

J gene: TRBJ2-6
D gene: .
V gene: TRBV5-5
clone size: .
CDR3 protein: CASSLGSLQLVVAGANVLTF
CDR3 DNA: TGTGCCAGCAGCTTGGGCAGTTTACAGCTGGTTGTAGCTGGGGCCAACGTCCTGACTTTC

J gene: TRBJ1-4
D gene: .
V gene: TRBV28
clone size: .
CDR3 protein: CASSPPRGSEKLFF
CDR3 DNA: TGTGCCAGCAGCCCACCCCGGGGGTCTGAAAAACTGTTTTTT

J gene: TRBJ1-2
D gene: .
V gene: TRBV6-5
clone size: .
CDR3 protein: CASSSGRRDGYTF
CDR3 DNA: TGTGCCAGCAGTTCGGGGCGGAGGGATGGCTACACCTTC

J gene: TRBJ2-7
D gene: TRBD1
V gene: TRBV4-1
clone size: .
CDR3 protein: CASSPRQGLNEQYF
CDR3 DNA: TGCGCCAGCAGCCCACGACAGGGATTAAACGAGCAGTACTTC

J gene: TRBJ1-2
D gene: .
V gene: TRBV4-1
clone size: .
CDR3 protein: CASSLLEGGHYGYTF
CDR3 DNA: TGCGCCAGCAGCCTACTTGAGGGGGGGCACTATGGCTACACCTTC

J gene: TRBJ1-1
D gene: .
V gene: TRBV6-5
clone size: .
CDR3 protein: CASSSTVGTEAFF
CDR3 DNA: TGTGCCAGCAGTTCGACAGTGGGGACTGAAGCTTTCTTT

J gene: TRBJ2-5
D gene: .
V gene: TRBV9
clone size: .
CDR3 protein: CASSAGGQETQYF
CDR3 DNA: TGTGCCAGCAGCGCCGGGGGTCAAGAGACCCAGTACTTC

J gene: TRBJ1-4
D gene: .
V gene: TRBV28
clone size: .
CDR3 protein: CASRQGQTTNEKLFF
CDR3 DNA: TGTGCCAGCAGACAGGGCCAAACAACTAATGAAAAACTGTTTTTT

J gene: TRBJ2-7
D gene: .
V gene: TRBV19
clone size: .
CDR3 protein: CASSISQASYEQYF
CDR3 DNA: TGTGCCAGTAGTATATCGCAGGCATCCTACGAGCAGTACTTC

J gene: TRBJ1-1
D gene: TRBD1
V gene: TRBV28
clone size: .
CDR3 protein: CASTTGTGRTEAFF
CDR3 DNA: TGTGCCAGCACTACCGGGACAGGGAGAACTGAAGCTTTCTTT